This T cell receptor (beta chain) was sequenced during a study of blood T cell repertoires in COVID-19 (dated by TCRdb to 2018 to 2020). For context, the study as a whole: Samples from collaborators originated in the United States, Italy and Spain and spanned both the acute and convalescent phases of COVID-19. Deeply sampled blood TCRbeta repertoires from subjects exposed to, actively infected with, or recovered from COVID-19 were included in the dataset. Nearly every sample came with metadata listing a de-identified subject ID, COVID-19 status, age in years and sex. HLA class I and class II types, where available, came from metadata supplied by the sample provider rather than from assay-based typing. The repertoires were released in a freely available public database meant as a resource for research on the immune response to SARS-CoV-2. The material from the prospective study consisted of cDNA or gDNA derived from T cells, B-cell-depleted T cells, or PBMCs. The samples were drawn from two sources: the first 160 participants of the ongoing ImmuneRACE study, and 950 to 1,500 subjects contributed by 6 global collaborators.

TCRbeta CDR3 regions were amplified from genomic DNA by means of the immunoSEQ Assay, a bias-controlled multiplex PCR. In the paper's pipeline: Within the assay, amplification of reference gene primers was used to estimate how many nucleated cells each sample contained. To quantify the absolute abundance of each unique TCRbeta CDR3 rearrangement, sequence reads were collapsed and filtered. Productive Simpson clonality was computed per sample as the square root of Simpson's diversity index over productive rearrangements. This is the immuneACCESS table as TCRdb keeps it, with only in-frame sequences that have V and J called. A part of the clones is gone; compared with another copy, unresolved V genes explain less than half, and the rest is unexplained. From that table come the V and J calls and clone size; the DNA was used to work out D and trimming. Across this sample there are approximately 150,000 clones, with 87% seen only once. The top ten hold roughly 1.2% of the sample.

Concerning this clone: The antigen this receptor binds is unknown. Nothing much larger sits one base from this clone, and base qualities are not available.

CDR3 length: 14 amino acids, cysteine to phenylalanine. Only the CDR3 portion is preserved as DNA: 42 bases, with reading frame beginning at the first base. Based on the germline V gene, the CDR1 and CDR2 sequences are SGDLS and YYNGEE. V is cut back by 4 bases and J by 4 bases, with 6 bases in the junction unmatched. General study outcomes and caveats: The quantity of clinical and demographic metadata differed by source and by participant and was supplied without curation.

Participants in the prospective study were aged roughly 18 to 100 years, lived in more than 20 United States geographic areas, and enrolled through a virtual design. In the prospective study, participants were assigned to cohorts based on the clinical history participants reported in a screening survey and a study questionnaire. In the prospective study, mobile phlebotomists collected whole blood, serum and a nasopharyngeal or oropharyngeal swab from each participant. Over a roughly 2-month period, participants in the prospective study had the option of providing additional blood draws and questionnaires. Before DNA extraction, blood samples from the prospective study were shipped at room temperature or frozen.

The chain joins TRBV9 to TRBJ2-3, with 7 bases in between that match TRBD2. The sequenced sample was PBMCs or T cells enriched from blood (not recorded which). The TCR comes from a human donor with acute COVID-19. The donor label of this sample is uncertain. In nucleotide form, the sequence is TGTGCCAGCAGCAGACGGGGGGAGGCAGATACGCAGTATTTT. The translation is CASSRRGEADTQYF.